One and the same sample provided the 22 T cell receptor beta chains below, sequenced in a study of blood T cell repertoires in COVID-19 (dated by TCRdb to about 2020). The method was the immunoSEQ multiplex PCR assay. TCRdb mirrors the immuneACCESS table, restricted to in-frame sequences. Some clones are absent from its copies; in checked studies, under half trace to an unresolved V gene, and the reason for the others is unknown. This sample lists about 180,000 clones; about 80% were detected once. The ten largest clones add up to 26% of the sample. Sequencing was done on a sample of peripheral blood. Receptors were obtained from a woman aged 70 to 79 with acute or convalescent COVID-19.

The CDR3 reads CASSFQVAGVSYNEQFF. DNA of the CDR3: TGCGCCAGCAGCTTTCAGGTAGCGGGAGTATCCTACAATGAGCAGTTCTTC. V gene TRBV5-1 combines with J gene TRBJ2-1, with TRBD2 matching over 9 bases. V lost 2 bases, J lost 1 base, and 7 bases stayed unmatched. From germline, CDR1 is SGHRS and CDR2 YFSETQ. The CDR3 runs 17 residues.

The chain employs TRBV19 and TRBJ2-5, with 10 bases that match TRBD1. This CDR3 spans 14 amino acids. Germline assignment: CDR1 LNHDA and CDR2 SQIVND (reference sequence). The ends lost 2 bases at V and 4 bases at J; junction bases unmatched: 1. CDR3 sequence: CASSIRTGGETQYF. CDR3 nucleotides: TGTGCCAGTAGTATACGGACAGGGGGAGAGACCCAGTACTTC.

V and J are TRBV5-4 and TRBJ2-2, with 12 bases lining up with TRBD1. This CDR3 has 17 amino acids. J gave up 6 bases and V 3 bases, and 9 bases lay outside the gene matches. The germline CDR1 and CDR2 sequences are SGHNT and YYREEE (reference sequence). CDR3 loop: CASSSLGQGAPPGELFF. Written as DNA, the CDR3 is TGTGCCAGCAGCTCCTTGGGACAGGGGGCACCGCCCGGGGAGCTGTTTTTT.

A few counts support this clone. The chain has TRBV5-1 and TRBJ2-3; the D gene is possibly TRBD2 (6 bases). Germline loops: CDR1 SGHRS, CDR2 YFSETQ. The CDR3 contains 15 residues. Between the trimmed V and J ends, which lost 7 bases and 2 bases, there was a span of 17 bases. This CDR3 is CASSPAGLNTDTQYF. The CDR3 DNA reads as TGCGCCAGCTCACCAGCGGGTTTAAACACAGATACGCAGTATTTT.

The CDR3 DNA reads as TGTGCCAGCAGCTTGGCTCTTCTCAACACCGGGGAGCTGTTTTTT. It yields the protein CASSLALLNTGELFF. V usage is TRBV5-6 and J usage is TRBJ2-2, with D uncertain. The germline V gene encodes CDR1 SGHDT and CDR2 YYEEEE. The CDR3 contains 15 residues. Deletions cut 0 bases from V and 2 bases from J, with 8 bases between.

This chain uses TRBV5-1 with TRBJ2-7, with TRBD1 identical over 11 bases. The CDR3 is made up of 16 amino acids. CDR1 SGHRS and CDR2 YFSETQ come from the germline V gene. With V trimmed by 5 bases and J by 5 bases, 12 bases remained unmatched. This chain's CDR3 is CASSRDAGQGGHEQYF. As DNA, the CDR3 is TGCGCCAGCAGTCGTGACGCGGGACAGGGGGGCCACGAGCAGTACTTC.

The rearrangement joins TRBV29-1 to TRBJ2-7; 10 bases align to TRBD2. The CDR3 totals 16 residues. The germline CDR1 and CDR2 sequences are SQVTM and ANQGSEA. J lost 2 bases, V lost 1 base, and 8 bases had no gene match. CDR3 residues: CSVEGELAGTTYEQYF. CDR3 bases: TGCAGCGTTGAAGGGGAACTAGCGGGAACAACCTACGAGCAGTACTTC.

The chain couples TRBV11-2 to TRBJ2-7, with D tentatively TRBD1 (6 bases). The V end was cut by 3 bases, the J end by 3 bases, with 12 bases between. Germline V gene sequence: CDR1 SGHAT, CDR2 FQNNGV. CDR3 length: 14 amino acids. The CDR3 loop reads CASSFQQGHYEQYF. CDR3 in DNA: TGTGCCAGCAGCTTCCAACAGGGCCACTACGAGCAGTACTTC.

The CDR3 protein is CASSEEVLAGADEQYF. DNA of the CDR3: TGCGCCAGCAGTGAGGAGGTACTAGCGGGAGCGGACGAGCAGTACTTC. V gene TRBV10-2 combines with J gene TRBJ2-7; 11 nucleotides line up with TRBD2. Looked up from germline, CDR1 is WSHSY and CDR2 is SAAADI. This CDR3 comprises 16 residues. With 2 bases clipped from V and 5 bases from J, the junction kept 8 bases outside the gene matches.

The sample holds a few counts of this clone. The chain uses TRBV6-6 and TRBJ2-7; the match to TRBD1 covers 7 bases. The V gene end was trimmed by 4 bases and the J gene end by 1 base; junction bases not matched to a gene: 1. Germline CDR1 is MNHNY and CDR2 is SVGAGI (reference sequence). This CDR3 has 13 residues. The CDR3 is CASSSGQSYEQYF. CDR3 DNA sequence: TGTGCCAGCAGTTCGGGACAGTCCTACGAGCAGTACTTC.

V gene TRBV30 combines with J gene TRBJ2-7; TRBD2 is a possible D gene (5 bases). The CDR3 is 12 amino acids. Germline V gene sequence: CDR1 GTSNPN, CDR2 SVGIG (reference sequence). The V gene lost 2 bases and the J gene lost 3 bases, with 8 bases spanning the gap. CDR3 protein: CAWSSGIYEQYF. DNA of the CDR3: TGTGCCTGGAGTTCCGGGATCTACGAGCAGTACTTC. Using reference TRBV30 and TRBJ2-7 for the parts outside the CDR3, the full variable domain is SQTIHQWPATLVQPVGSPLSLECTVEGTSNPNLYWYRQAAGRGLQLLFYSVGIGQISSEVPQNLSASRPQDRQFILSSKKLLLSDSGFYLCAWSSGIYEQYFGPGTRLTVT.

The chain has TRBV19 and TRBJ1-5; TRBD1 might be the D (5 bases). V lost 5 bases, J lost 7 bases, and 21 bases lay in between. In germline, CDR1 is LNHDA, CDR2 SQIVND (reference sequence). The CDR3 loop spans 16 amino acids. The CDR3 loop reads CASSPRQKSNGQPQHF. CDR3 bases: TGTGCCAGTAGTCCCCGACAGAAATCCAATGGGCAGCCCCAGCATTTT.

The chain joins TRBV5-5 to TRBJ2-4; no clear D gene. V was cut by 3 bases and J by 1 base, with 11 bases left in between. This CDR3 is built from 15 residues. The germline V gene encodes CDR1 SGHKS and CDR2 YYEKEE (reference sequence). Here the CDR3 reads CASSSAREAKNIQYF. CDR3 in DNA: TGTGCCAGCAGCTCCGCAAGAGAGGCCAAAAACATTCAGTACTTC.

The chain joins TRBV24-1 to TRBJ2-3; 7 nucleotides match TRBD1. The CDR3 consists of 14 residues. V shed 4 bases and J 1 base; nucleotides not matched to a gene: 1. Germline values: CDR1 KGHDR, CDR2 SFDVKD. The CDR3 nucleotides are TGTGCCACCAGTGACACAGGGGGCACAGATACGCAGTATTTT. It yields the protein CATSDTGGTDTQYF.

J is TRBJ1-2 and V is TRBV24-1, with D possibly matching TRBD1 (5 bases). Trimming took off 3 bases at V and 6 bases at J, with 16 bases between the two ends. Germline V CDR1 and CDR2: KGHDR, SFDVKD. This CDR3 has 15 residues. The CDR3 sequence: CATSDRSGREDGYTF. CDR3 DNA: TGTGCCACCAGTGATCGATCAGGGCGGGAGGATGGCTACACCTTC.

The genes are TRBV20-1 and TRBJ2-3, with 11 bases aligning to TRBD2. The CDR3 totals 18 residues. The germline CDR1 and CDR2 sequences are DFQATT and SNEGSKA (reference sequence). The junction had 13 bases not matched to a gene; V was cut back by 3 bases and J by 2 bases. CDR3 region: CSASPLGIAGGYTDTQYF. CDR3 nucleotides: TGCAGTGCTAGTCCCCTCGGCATAGCGGGAGGGTACACAGATACGCAGTATTTT.

The V and J genes are TRBV19 and TRBJ2-6; 8 bases align to TRBD1. Germline CDR1 is LNHDA and CDR2 is SQIVND (reference sequence). The J segment lost 4 bases and the V segment lost 3 bases, leaving 8 bases of the junction unmatched. The CDR3 is 17 residues long. The CDR3 DNA reads as TGTGCCAGTAGTATGGAGCGACAGGGGAAGGGGGCCAACGTCCTGACTTTC. As protein: CASSMERQGKGANVLTF.

In its sample, this clone was seen a few times. The V gene is TRBV5-6, the J gene TRBJ2-7; 8 bases agree with TRBD1. CDR1 SGHDT and CDR2 YYEEEE come from the germline V gene. The CDR3 is 14 residues long. V was pared by 5 bases and J by 6 bases, with 10 bases of the junction left unmatched. The CDR3 DNA sequence: TGTGCCAGCAGTTACCCATCCAGGGGGCTCGAGCAGTACTTC. It codes for CASSYPSRGLEQYF.

The rearrangement joins TRBV3-1 (or the pseudogene TRBV3-2) to TRBJ2-1; maybe TRBD1 (6 bases). V lost 5 bases, J lost 5 bases, and 16 bases lay in between. The CDR3 covers 15 residues. CDR1 is LGHDT, CDR2 YNNKEL, per germline (reference sequence). In nucleotides, the CDR3 is TGTGCCAGCAGCGAGACCACAGGGCGAGACAATGAGCAGTTCTTC. It encodes CASSETTGRDNEQFF.

The chain couples TRBV24-1 to TRBJ2-1; 7 positions match TRBD1. Germline V gene data show CDR1 as KGHDR and CDR2 as SFDVKD. The CDR3 sequence is 16 residues long. Germline trimming cut 3 bases from V and 5 bases from J; bases unmatched to any gene: 9. The CDR3 loop is CATSDQGQGVHNEQFF. The CDR3 coding sequence is TGTGCCACCAGTGATCAAGGGCAGGGGGTCCACAATGAGCAGTTCTTC.

The chain is built from TRBV2 and TRBJ2-7, with TRBD2 identical over 11 bases. The CDR3 sequence is 13 residues long. V dropped 7 bases and J dropped 4; count of bases not matched to a gene: 3. Germline lookup yields CDR1 SNHLY and CDR2 FYNNEI. The CDR3 loop reads CASTGTSGYEQYF. In DNA, the CDR3 is TGTGCCAGCACTGGGACTAGCGGATACGAGCAGTACTTC. Full variable domain (outside the CDR3, taken from reference TRBV2 and TRBJ2-7): EPEVTQTPSHQVTQMGQEVILRCVPISNHLYFYWYRQILGQKVEFLVSFYNNEISEKSEIFDDQFSVERPDGSNFTLKIRSTKLEDSAMYFCASTGTSGYEQYFGPGTRLTVT.

The CDR3 bases are TGTGCCAGCAGCCTTACAGGGGGCAGAGAGACCCAGTACTTC. The encoded protein is CASSLTGGRETQYF. The chain recombines TRBV7-3 with TRBJ2-5; 9 bases map to TRBD1. Trimming removed 5 bases from V and 4 bases from J; junction bases left unmatched: 5. The CDR3 has 14 amino acids. Per the germline V gene, CDR1 is SGHTA and CDR2 is FQGTGA.